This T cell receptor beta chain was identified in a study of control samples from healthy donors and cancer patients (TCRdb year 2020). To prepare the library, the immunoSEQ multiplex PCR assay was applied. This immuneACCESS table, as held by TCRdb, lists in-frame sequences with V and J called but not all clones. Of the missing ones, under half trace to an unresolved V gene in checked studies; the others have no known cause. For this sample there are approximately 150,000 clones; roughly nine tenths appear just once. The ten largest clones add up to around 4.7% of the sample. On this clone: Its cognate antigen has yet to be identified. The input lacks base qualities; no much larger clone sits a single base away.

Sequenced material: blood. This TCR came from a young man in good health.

The CDR3 in this case is CASRELAGGTQSEQFF. The DNA is TGTGCCAGCAGGGAACTAGCGGGGGGTACCCAAAGTGAGCAGTTCTTC. The chain joins TRBV2 to TRBJ2-1, with 12 junctional bases fitting TRBD2. The CDR3 covers 16 residues, taking in both the cysteine and the phenylalanine. Only the CDR3 part of the read is kept: 48 bases, read in frame from the first base. From the germline V gene, CDR1 is SNHLY and CDR2 is FYNNEI. V trim: 6 bases; J trim: 9 bases; unmatched bases: 12.